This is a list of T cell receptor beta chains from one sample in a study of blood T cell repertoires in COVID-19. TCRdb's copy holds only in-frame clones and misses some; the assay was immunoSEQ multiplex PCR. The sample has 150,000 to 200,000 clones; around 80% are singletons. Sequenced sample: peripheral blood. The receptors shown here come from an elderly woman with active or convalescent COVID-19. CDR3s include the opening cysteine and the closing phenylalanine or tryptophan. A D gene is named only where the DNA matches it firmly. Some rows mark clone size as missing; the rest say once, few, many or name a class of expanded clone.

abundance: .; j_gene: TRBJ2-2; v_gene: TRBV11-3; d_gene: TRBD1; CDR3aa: CASSQGAWSGELFF; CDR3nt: TGTGCCAGCAGTCAGGGGGCGTGGAGCGGGGAGCTGTTTTTT
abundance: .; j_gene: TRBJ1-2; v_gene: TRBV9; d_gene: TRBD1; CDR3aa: CASSVDTGGGYTF; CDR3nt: TGTGCCAGCAGCGTAGATACAGGGGGAGGCTACACCTTC
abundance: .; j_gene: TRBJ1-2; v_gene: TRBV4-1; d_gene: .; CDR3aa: CASSQRGSEYGYTF; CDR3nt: TGCGCCAGCAGCCAAAGGGGTTCTGAGTATGGCTACACCTTC
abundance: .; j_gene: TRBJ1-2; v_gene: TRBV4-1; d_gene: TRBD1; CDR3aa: CASSLGQGDIYGYTF; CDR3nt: TGCGCCAGCAGCCTGGGACAGGGGGACATCTATGGCTACACCTTC
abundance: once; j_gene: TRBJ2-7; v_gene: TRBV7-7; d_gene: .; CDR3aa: CASSQNPGGHEQYF; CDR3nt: TGTGCTAGCAGCCAGAACCCAGGTGGCCACGAGCAGTACTTC
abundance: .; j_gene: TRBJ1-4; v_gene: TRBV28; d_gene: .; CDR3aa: CASSQGGTNEKLFF; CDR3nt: TGTGCCAGCAGCCAGGGTGGAACTAATGAAAAACTGTTTTTT
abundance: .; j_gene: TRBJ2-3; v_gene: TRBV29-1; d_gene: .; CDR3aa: CSVPPRGAEDTQYF; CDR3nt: TGCAGCGTCCCGCCCCGGGGGGCCGAGGATACGCAGTATTTT
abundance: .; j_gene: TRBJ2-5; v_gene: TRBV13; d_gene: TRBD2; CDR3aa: CASSQLAGGRETQYF; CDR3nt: TGTGCCAGCAGCCAACTAGCGGGGGGGCGTGAGACCCAGTACTTC
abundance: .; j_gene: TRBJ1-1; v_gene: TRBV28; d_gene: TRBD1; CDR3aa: CAIGDRTGTEAFF; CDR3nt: TGTGCCATCGGGGACAGAACGGGGACTGAAGCTTTCTTT
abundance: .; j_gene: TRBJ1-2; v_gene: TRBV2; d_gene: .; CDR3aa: CASSWTENYGYTF; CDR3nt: TGTGCCAGCAGTTGGACAGAGAACTATGGCTACACCTTC
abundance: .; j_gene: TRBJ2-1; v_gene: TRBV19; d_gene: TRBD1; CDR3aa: CATQNRDRDYNEQFF; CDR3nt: TGTGCCACCCAAAACCGGGACAGGGACTACAATGAGCAGTTCTTC
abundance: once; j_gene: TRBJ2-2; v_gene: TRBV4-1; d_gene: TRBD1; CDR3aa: CASSQGRDRGPAGELFF; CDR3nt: TGCGCCAGCAGCCAAGGTCGGGACAGGGGGCCTGCCGGGGAGCTGTTTTTT
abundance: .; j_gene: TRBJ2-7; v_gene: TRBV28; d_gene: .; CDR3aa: CASSSPRLVSYEQYF; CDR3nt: TGTGCCAGCAGTTCCCCTAGACTAGTCTCCTACGAGCAGTACTTC
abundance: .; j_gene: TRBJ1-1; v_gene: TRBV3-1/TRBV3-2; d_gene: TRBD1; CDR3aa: CASSLFRQGGDTEAFF; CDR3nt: TGTGCCAGCTCCCTTTTTCGACAGGGGGGTGACACTGAAGCTTTCTTT
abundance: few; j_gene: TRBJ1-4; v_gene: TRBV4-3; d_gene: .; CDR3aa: CASSQDIVGLNEKLFF; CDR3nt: TGCGCCAGCAGCCAAGACATAGTGGGGCTAAATGAAAAACTGTTTTTT
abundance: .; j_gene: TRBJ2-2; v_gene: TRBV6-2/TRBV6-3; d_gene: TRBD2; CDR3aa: CASSWGLAGGPTGELFF; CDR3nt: TGTGCCAGCAGTTGGGGACTAGCGGGGGGGCCCACCGGGGAGCTGTTTTTT
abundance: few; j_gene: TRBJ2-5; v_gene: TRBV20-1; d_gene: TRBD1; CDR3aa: CSASRRGTGVETQYF; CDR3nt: TGCAGTGCTAGTCGCCGGGGGACAGGGGTCGAGACCCAGTACTTC
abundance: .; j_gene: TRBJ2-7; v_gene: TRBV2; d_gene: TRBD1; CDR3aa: CASSGGTGGEQYF; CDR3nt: TGTGCCAGCAGTGGAGGGACAGGGGGGGAGCAGTACTTC
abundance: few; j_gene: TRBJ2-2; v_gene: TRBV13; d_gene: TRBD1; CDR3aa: CASSDRGQGAGTGELFF; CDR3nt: TGTGCCAGCAGCGACCGGGGACAGGGGGCGGGCACCGGGGAGCTGTTTTTT
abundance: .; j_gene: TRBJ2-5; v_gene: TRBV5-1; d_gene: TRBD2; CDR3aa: CASKRGGQETQYF; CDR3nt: TGCGCCAGCAAGCGGGGGGGACAAGAGACCCAGTACTTC
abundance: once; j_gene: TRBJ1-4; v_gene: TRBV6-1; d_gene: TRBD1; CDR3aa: CASSVTGQSFGFELFF; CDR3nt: TGTGCCAGCAGTGTAACGGGACAGTCCTTTGGATTCGAACTGTTTTTT
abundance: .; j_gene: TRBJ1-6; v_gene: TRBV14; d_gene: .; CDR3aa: CASSQEGGRNSPLHF; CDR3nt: TGTGCCAGCAGCCAAGAGGGGGGGAGAAACTCACCCCTCCACTTT
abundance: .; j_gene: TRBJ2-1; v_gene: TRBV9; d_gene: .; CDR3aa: CASSVSGFYNEQFF; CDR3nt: TGTGCCAGCAGCGTATCAGGTTTTTACAATGAGCAGTTCTTC